These 5 T cell receptor beta chains came from one sample sequenced in a study of vaccination and CD4 T cells after COVID-19. These receptors have no identified antigens. The treatment: roughly ten-day PBMC culture with coronavirus spike peptide pools or control peptides (ViraFEST assay). The Oncomine TCR Beta short-read assay was what sequenced the DNA obtained from cultured CD4+ T cells. TCRdb reprocessed the PCR reads with MiXCR, giving one entry per CDR3 protein. The data hold over 15,000 distinct CDR3 sequences, with about half observed a single time. The sequences come from CD4+ T cells from blood, cultured in vitro, collected after SARS-CoV-2 vaccination. These receptors were obtained from a human donor who had recovered from COVID-19.

This clonotype appeared a few times. J is TRBJ2-7 and V is TRBV20-1; 12 bases fit TRBD2. J lost 4 bases, V lost 6 bases, and 7 bases had no gene match. The CDR3 consists of 14 residues. Germline V gene data show CDR1 as DFQATT and CDR2 as SNEGSKA (reference sequence). The CDR3 here is CSAGLAGGLYEQYF. The CDR3, as DNA: TGCAGTGCGGGTCTAGCGGGAGGGCTTTACGAGCAGTACTTC.

This clonotype has more than one count but fewer than ten. The chain has TRBV20-1 and TRBJ2-3; 11 nucleotides line up with TRBD2. The CDR3 runs 16 residues. V lost 3 bases and J lost 2; bases outside the gene matches: 7. Germline V lookup: CDR1 DFQATT, CDR2 SNEGSKA (reference sequence). CDR3 DNA: TGCAGTGCTAGGGATCGGACTAGCGGGTTCACAGATACGCAGTATTTT. Its protein product is CSARDRTSGFTDTQYF.

This clonotype turned up a few times. The V call is TRBV7-9, the J call TRBJ1-2, with 8 bases aligning to TRBD1. CDR1 SEHNR and CDR2 FQNEAQ come from the germline V gene (reference sequence). This CDR3 is built from 15 residues. Trimming removed 5 bases from V and 4 bases from J; junction bases left unmatched: 9. The CDR3 coding sequence is TGTGCCAGCAGCGAGAGGACAGGGAATTTCTATGGCTACACCTTC. Its protein is CASSERTGNFYGYTF.

This rearrangement joins TRBV5-1 to TRBJ2-5; 7 nucleotides align to TRBD2. The CDR3 loop spans 14 amino acids. The V and J ends lost 6 bases and 5 bases, in that order; junction bases with no gene match: 10. Per germline, CDR1 SGHRS and CDR2 YFSETQ. CDR3 nucleotides: TGCGCCAGCAACACGGGGGGTGTGCGGGAGACCCAGTACTTC. This codes for CASNTGGVRETQYF. Based on the CDR3 plus reference TRBV5-1 and TRBJ2-5, the full variable domain is KAGVTQTPRYLIKTRGQQVTLSCSPISGHRSVSWYQQTPGQGLQFLFEYFSETQRNKGNFPGRFSGRQFSNSRSEMNVSTLELGDSALYLCASNTGGVRETQYFGPGTRLLVL.

The gene calls are TRBV6-1 and TRBJ1-1; D remains ambiguous. The V and J ends lost 7 bases and 1 base respectively, with 10 bases between them. Germline V gene lookup returns CDR1 MNHNS and CDR2 SASEGT. The CDR3 consists of 13 residues. CDR3 in DNA: TGTGCCAGCAAAGTTCAGGAGAACACTGAAGCTTTCTTT. As protein: CASKVQENTEAFF.